This paragraph covers one T cell receptor beta chain sequence. This entry is derived from a study of Ad26.COV2.S vaccination and SARS-CoV-2 variants. Sequenced by immunoSEQ multiplex PCR; TCRdb stores in-frame clones only, minus some. The data contain 250,000 to 300,000 clones, more than 70% of them singletons. Sample treatment: over 15 received Ad26.COV2.S at low or high dose, single or two shots; roughly 5 received placebo; per-sample allocation not given. Material that was analyzed had been drawn on day 63 after the first vaccine or placebo injection. Donation was by an adult aged 18-55 years who was in Boston. This clonotype was sampled from a person between 18 and 65 years old who received the Ad26.COV2.S COVID-19 vaccine or a placebo. The sample in question was peripheral blood, obtained in a trial of Ad26.COV2.S vaccine versus placebo.

The CDR3 DNA sequence: TGTGCCAGCAGCCTGGACCTGGGCGGCACTGAAGCTTTCTTT. Its translation is CASSLDLGGTEAFF. This chain connects TRBV7-9 to TRBJ1-1; D is unclear. The V end lost 5 bases, the J end lost 4 bases, and 14 bases lay between the germline ends. The CDR3 consists of 14 residues. The V gene's germline CDR1 is SEHNR and CDR2 FQNEAQ (reference sequence). The full variable domain, its missing parts supplied by reference TRBV7-9 and TRBJ1-1, is DTGVSQNPRHKITKRGQNVTFRCDPISEHNRLYWYRQTLGQGPEFLTYFQNEAQLEKSRLLSDRFSAERPKGSFSTLEIQRTEQGDSAMYLCASSLDLGGTEAFFGQGTRLTVV.